The present T cell receptor (beta chain) was sequenced within a study of follicular helper T cells after annual influenza vaccination. Findings and limits, study-wide: Yearly vaccinations repeatedly recalled conserved clonotypes in ICOS+CD38+ cTfh.

The CDR3 is 14 residues long. V lost 4 bases to trimming and J lost 5 bases, with 13 bases between them. The V gene's germline CDR1 is SGHNT and CDR2 YYREEE (reference sequence). TCRdb's table, derived via immunoSEQ multiplex PCR, lists solely in-frame clones and lacks some. This table has approximately 9,300 clones, roughly 89% appearing once. Time point given: 2015-2016 season, pre-vaccination. Cells are cTfh (non-naive CD4+CXCR5+PD-1+), split by ICOS and CD38 into double-positive or double-negative. A remark on this clone: Its antigen remains unidentified.

The sample in question was CXCR5+ CD38- circulating T follicular helper cells from blood, obtained on the day of influenza vaccination. Regarding subset: circulating Tfh, non-naive CD4+CXCR5+PD-1+ (ICOS+CD38+ or ICOS-CD38-). The TCR was taken from an adult who received the influenza vaccine. The chain recombines TRBV5-4 with TRBJ1-5; the D gene is possibly TRBD1 (6 bases). The CDR3 DNA reads TGTGCCAGCAGCAAACAGGGTCGCGATCAGCCCCAGCATTTT. Translation gives CASSKQGRDQPQHF.